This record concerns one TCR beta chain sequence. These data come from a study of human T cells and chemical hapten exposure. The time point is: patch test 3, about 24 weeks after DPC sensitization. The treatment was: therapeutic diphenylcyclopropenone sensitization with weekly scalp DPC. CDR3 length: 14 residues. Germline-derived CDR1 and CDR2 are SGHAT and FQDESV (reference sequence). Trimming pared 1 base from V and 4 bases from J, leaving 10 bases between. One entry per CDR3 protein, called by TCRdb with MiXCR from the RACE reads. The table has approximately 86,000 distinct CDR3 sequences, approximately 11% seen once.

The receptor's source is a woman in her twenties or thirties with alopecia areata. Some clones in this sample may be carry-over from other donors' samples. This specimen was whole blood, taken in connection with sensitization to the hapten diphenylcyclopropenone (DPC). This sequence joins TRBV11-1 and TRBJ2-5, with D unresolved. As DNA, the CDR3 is TGTGCCAGCAGCTTAGACGGAATGGTAGAGACCCAGTACTTC. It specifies CASSLDGMVETQYF.